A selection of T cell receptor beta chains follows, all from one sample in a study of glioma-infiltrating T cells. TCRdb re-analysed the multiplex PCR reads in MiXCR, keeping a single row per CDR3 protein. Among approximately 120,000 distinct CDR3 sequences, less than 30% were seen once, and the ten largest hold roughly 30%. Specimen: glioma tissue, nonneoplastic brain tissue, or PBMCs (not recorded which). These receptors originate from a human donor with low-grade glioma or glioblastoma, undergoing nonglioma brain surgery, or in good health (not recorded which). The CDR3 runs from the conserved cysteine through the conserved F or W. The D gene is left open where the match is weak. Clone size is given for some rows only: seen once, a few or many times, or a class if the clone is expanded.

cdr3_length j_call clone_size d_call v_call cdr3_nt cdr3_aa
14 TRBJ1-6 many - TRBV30 TGTGCCTGGAGTATCAGAGGCTATAATTCACCCCTCCACTTT CAWSIRGYNSPLHF
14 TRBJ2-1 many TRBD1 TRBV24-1 TGTGCCACCAGTGACAGGACAGGGGGTTATGAGCAGTTCTTC CATSDRTGGYEQFF
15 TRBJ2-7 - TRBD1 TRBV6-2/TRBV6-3 TGTGCCAGCAGTGGAATCCGGGACAGGGGCCACGAGCAGTACTTC CASSGIRDRGHEQYF
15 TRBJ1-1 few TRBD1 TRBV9 TGTGCCAGCAGCGTAGTGGAGACAGGGGGCCGCGGAGCTTTCTTT CASSVVETGGRGAFF
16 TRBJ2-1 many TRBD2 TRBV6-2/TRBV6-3 TGTGCCAGCAGTTACTCCCGACTAGCGGGTCCCAATGAGCAGTTCTTC CASSYSRLAGPNEQFF
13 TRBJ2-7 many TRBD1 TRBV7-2 TGTGCCAGCAGCTTCGACAGGGCGTACGAGCAGTACTTC CASSFDRAYEQYF
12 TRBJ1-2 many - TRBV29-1 TGCAGCGTGGGGACCTCCTCCTATGGCTACACCTTC CSVGTSSYGYTF
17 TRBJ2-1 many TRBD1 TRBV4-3 TGCGCCAGCAGCCAAGATCGCAGGACAGGGAATTACAATGAGCAGTTCTTC CASSQDRRTGNYNEQFF
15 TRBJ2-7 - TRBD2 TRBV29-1 TGCAGCGTTGAAGGGCGGGAGGGACGCTCCTACGAGCAGTACTTC CSVEGREGRSYEQYF
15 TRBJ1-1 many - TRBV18 TGTGCCAGCTCACCACGAGGGGGGGTGAACACTGAAGCTTTCTTT CASSPRGGVNTEAFF
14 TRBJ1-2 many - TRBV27 TGTGCCAGCAGTCAGCGGACCCACGGAGGTGGCTACACCTTC CASSQRTHGGGYTF
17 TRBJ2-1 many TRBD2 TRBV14 TGTGCCAGCAGCCAAGATCCAGGCGGGAGGGCCGTCGATGAGCAGTTCTTC CASSQDPGGRAVDEQFF
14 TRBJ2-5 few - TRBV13 TGTGCCAGCAGCCTACTCGACCCCCAGGAGACCCAGTACTTC CASSLLDPQETQYF
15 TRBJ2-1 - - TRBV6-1 TGTGCCAGCAGTGAAGCGAGCGGGTCCCCCTATGAGCAGTTCTTC CASSEASGSPYEQFF
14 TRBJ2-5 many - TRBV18 TGTGCCAGCTCACCACCGGACAGACGAGAGACCCAGTACTTC CASSPPDRRETQYF
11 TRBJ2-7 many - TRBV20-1 TGTTCCAGGACAGTAGCCTACGAGCAGTACTTC CSRTVAYEQYF
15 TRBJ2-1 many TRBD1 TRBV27 TGTGCCAGCAGTACCGGACAGGCTCCTTACAATGAGCAGTTCTTC CASSTGQAPYNEQFF
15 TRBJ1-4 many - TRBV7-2 TGTGCCAGCAGCTACCAGCCCGGACGTGGTGAAAAACTGTTTTTT CASSYQPGRGEKLFF
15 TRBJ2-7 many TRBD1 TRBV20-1 TGCAGTGCTAGAGATACCTGGGACAGTTCCTACGAGCAGTGCTTC CSARDTWDSSYEQCF
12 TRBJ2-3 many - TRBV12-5 TGTGCTAGTGGCCCCGACAGAGGTACGCAGTATTTT CASGPDRGTQYF
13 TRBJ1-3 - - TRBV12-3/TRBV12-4 TGTGCCAGCAGTCCCCGCGGGGGAAACACCATATATTTT CASSPRGGNTIYF
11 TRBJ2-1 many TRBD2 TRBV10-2 TGCGCCAGCATTTATAGCGGGGAGCAGTTCTTC CASIYSGEQFF
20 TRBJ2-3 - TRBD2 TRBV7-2 TGTGCCAGCAGCTTAGTAGTAAGACTAGCGGGTGGGATTAGCACAGATACGCAGTATTTT CASSLVVRLAGGISTDTQYF
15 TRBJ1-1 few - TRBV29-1 TGCAGCGTTGCCGGGACTACCCGGGTAAACACTGAAGCTTTCTTT CSVAGTTRVNTEAFF
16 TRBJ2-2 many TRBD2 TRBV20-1 TGCAGTGCTCCGTATTCTAGCGGGACGGCCACCGGGGAGCTGTTTTTT CSAPYSSGTATGELFF
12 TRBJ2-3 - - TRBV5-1 TGCGCCAGCAGCTTGGAGACAGATACGCAGTATTTT CASSLETDTQYF
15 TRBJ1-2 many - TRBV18 TGTGCCAGCTCACCACCCAGTACAGGGCTGGGTGGCTACACCTTC CASSPPSTGLGGYTF
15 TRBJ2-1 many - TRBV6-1 TGTGCCAGCACCCGACTAGGGTACTCCTACAATGAGCAGTTCTTC CASTRLGYSYNEQFF
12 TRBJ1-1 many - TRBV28 TGTGCCAGCGCCTCCCTCCAGGGTGAAGCTTTCTTT CASASLQGEAFF
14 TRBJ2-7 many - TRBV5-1 TGCGCCAGCAGCTTTAGGACTCTCCCCTACGAGCAGTACTTC CASSFRTLPYEQYF
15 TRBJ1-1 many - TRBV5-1 TGCGCCAGCAGCTTGCTTGAACAGGGAGTCACTGAAGCTTTCTTT CASSLLEQGVTEAFF
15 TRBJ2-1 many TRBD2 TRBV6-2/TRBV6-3 TGTGCCAGCAGTTACCGTGCGGGAGGGCCGGATGAGCAGTTCTTC CASSYRAGGPDEQFF
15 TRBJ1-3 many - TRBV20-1 TGCAGTGCTAGAGATCTCAGGGGAGCTGGAAACACCATATATTTT CSARDLRGAGNTIYF
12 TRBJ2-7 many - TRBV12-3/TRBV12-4 TGTGCCAGCAGTTTGGGGGCCTACGAGCAGTACTTC CASSLGAYEQYF
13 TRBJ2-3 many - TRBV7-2 TGTGCCAGCAGCTTAGAGAGCACAGATACGCAGTATTTT CASSLESTDTQYF
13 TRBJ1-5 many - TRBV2 TGTGCCAGCAGCAGACAGAACAATCAGCCCCAGCATTTT CASSRQNNQPQHF
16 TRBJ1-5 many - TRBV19 TGTGCCAGTAGTATTAGGATTGGAGAAGGCAATCAGCCCCAGCATTTT CASSIRIGEGNQPQHF
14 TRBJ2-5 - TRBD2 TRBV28 TGTGCCTGCAGCTCAGGGACTAGGAGAGAGACACAGTACTTC CACSSGTRRETQYF
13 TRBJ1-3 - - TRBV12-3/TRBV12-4 TGTGCCAGCAGCCGTGTCTCTGGAAACACCATATATTTT CASSRVSGNTIYF
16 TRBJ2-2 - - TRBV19 TGTGCCAGTAGTATAGAACCCGGGAGCGGCACCGGGGAGCTGTTTTTT CASSIEPGSGTGELFF
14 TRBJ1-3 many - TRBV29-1 TGCAGCGTTGTGATTCCTATCTCTGGAAACACCATATATTTT CSVVIPISGNTIYF
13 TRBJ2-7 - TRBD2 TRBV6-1 TGTGCTAGCAGACTAGCGAGAGAGTACGAGCAGTACTTC CASRLAREYEQYF
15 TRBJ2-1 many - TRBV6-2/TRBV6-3 TGTGCCAGCAGTTACCCGGGGACTTTCTACAATGAGCAGTTCTTC CASSYPGTFYNEQFF
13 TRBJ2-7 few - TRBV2 TGTGCCAGAGGGGGGACCCCCGGGTACGAGCAGTACTTC CARGGTPGYEQYF
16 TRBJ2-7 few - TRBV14 TGTGCCAGCAGCGCCCTGGGCAGGGGCCGGAACTACGAGCAGTACTTC CASSALGRGRNYEQYF
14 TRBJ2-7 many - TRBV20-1 TGCAGTGCCGCAACCGGGACTGCCCTTAGCGAGCAGTACTTC CSAATGTALSEQYF
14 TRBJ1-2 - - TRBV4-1 TGCGCCAGCAGCCAAGTAATACCCCATGATGGCTACACCTTC CASSQVIPHDGYTF
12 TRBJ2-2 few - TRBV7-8 TGTGCCAGCAGTCTCAGGGACGGGGAGCTGTTTTTT CASSLRDGELFF
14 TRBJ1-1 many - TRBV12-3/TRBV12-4 TGTGCCAGCAGTTTATGGGGTTTGAACACTGAAGCTTTCTTT CASSLWGLNTEAFF
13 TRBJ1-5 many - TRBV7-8 TGTGCCAGCAGCTTGTTCGGAGATCAGCCCCAGCATTTT CASSLFGDQPQHF
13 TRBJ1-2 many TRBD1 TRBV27 TGTGCCAGCAGTTTCCGGGACAGTTATGGCTACACCTTC CASSFRDSYGYTF
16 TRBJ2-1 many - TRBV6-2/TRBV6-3 TGTGCCACCCTTACGTCAAGAGGCAGGATTTACAATGAGCAGTTCTTC CATLTSRGRIYNEQFF
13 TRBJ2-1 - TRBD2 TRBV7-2 TGTGCCAGCAGCTCGGGCGGGAGGAATGAGCAGTTCTTC CASSSGGRNEQFF
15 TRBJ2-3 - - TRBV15 TGTGCCACCAGCAGAGAGATAAGTTCCAGAGATACGCAGTATTTT CATSREISSRDTQYF
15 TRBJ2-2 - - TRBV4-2 TGTGCCAGCAAGCTCGGACTCGCGAACACCGGGGAGCTGTTTTTT CASKLGLANTGELFF